This TCR beta chain was observed in a study of blood T cell repertoires in COVID-19. Looking at the study overall: Sources were T cells, B-cell-depleted T cells, or PBMCs; the material itself was cDNA or gDNA.

The protocol was immunoSEQ multiplex PCR, while the TCRdb copy is restricted to in-frame clones and leaves out a portion. The sample lists about 100,000 clones; just under 80% were seen once. With 4 bases clipped from V and 9 bases from J, the junction kept 9 bases outside the gene matches. Germline-derived CDR1 and CDR2 are LGHNT and FRNRAP. The CDR3 runs 15 residues. The sequenced sample consisted of peripheral blood. The rearrangement uses TRBV12-5 and TRBJ2-1; TRBD2 agrees at 10 bases. The source of this sequence is a man aged 65-85 years with active or convalescent COVID-19. CDR3 protein: CASGSVSGGAGEQFF. CDR3 DNA sequence: TGTGCTAGTGGTTCAGTCAGCGGGGGGGCAGGTGAGCAGTTCTTC.